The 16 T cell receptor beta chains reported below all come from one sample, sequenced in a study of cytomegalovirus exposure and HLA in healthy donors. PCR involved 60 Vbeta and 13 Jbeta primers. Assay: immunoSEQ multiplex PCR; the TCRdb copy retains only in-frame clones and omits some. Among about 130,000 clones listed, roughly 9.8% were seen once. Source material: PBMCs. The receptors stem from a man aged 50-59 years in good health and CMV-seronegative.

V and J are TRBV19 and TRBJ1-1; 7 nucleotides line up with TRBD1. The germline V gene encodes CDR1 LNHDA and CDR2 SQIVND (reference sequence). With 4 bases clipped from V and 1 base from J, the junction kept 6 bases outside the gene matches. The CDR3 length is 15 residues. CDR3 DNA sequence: TGTGCCAGTAGTAGTCCGGGACAGAGGAACACTGAAGCTTTCTTT. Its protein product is CASSSPGQRNTEAFF.

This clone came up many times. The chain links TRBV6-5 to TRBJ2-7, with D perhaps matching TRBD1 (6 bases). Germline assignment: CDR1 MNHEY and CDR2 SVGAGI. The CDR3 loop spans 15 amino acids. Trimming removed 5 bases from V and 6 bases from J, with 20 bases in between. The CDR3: CASSHGDGQGGEQYF. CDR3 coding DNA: TGTGCCAGCAGTCACGGGGACGGCCAAGGGGGCGAGCAGTACTTC.

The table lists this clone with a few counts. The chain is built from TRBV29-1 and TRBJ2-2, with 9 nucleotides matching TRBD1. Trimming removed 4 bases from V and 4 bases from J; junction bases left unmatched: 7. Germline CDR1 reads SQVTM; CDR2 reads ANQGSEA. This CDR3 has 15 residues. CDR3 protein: CSVAPGQGRTGELFF. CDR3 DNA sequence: TGCAGCGTTGCCCCGGGACAGGGCCGCACCGGGGAGCTGTTTTTT.

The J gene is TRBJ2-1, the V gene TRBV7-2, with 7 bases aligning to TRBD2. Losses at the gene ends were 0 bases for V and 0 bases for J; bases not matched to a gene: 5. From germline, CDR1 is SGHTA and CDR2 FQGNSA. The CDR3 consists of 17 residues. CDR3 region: CASSLAFGGSSYNEQFF. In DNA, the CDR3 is TGTGCCAGCAGCTTAGCGTTCGGGGGGAGCTCCTACAATGAGCAGTTCTTC.

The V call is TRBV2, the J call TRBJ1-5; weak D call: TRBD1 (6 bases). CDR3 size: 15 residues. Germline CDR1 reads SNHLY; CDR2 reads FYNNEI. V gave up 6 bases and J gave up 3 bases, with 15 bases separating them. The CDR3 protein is CASRAFGTPNQPQHF. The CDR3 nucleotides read TGTGCCAGCAGAGCTTTCGGGACACCCAATCAGCCCCAGCATTTT.

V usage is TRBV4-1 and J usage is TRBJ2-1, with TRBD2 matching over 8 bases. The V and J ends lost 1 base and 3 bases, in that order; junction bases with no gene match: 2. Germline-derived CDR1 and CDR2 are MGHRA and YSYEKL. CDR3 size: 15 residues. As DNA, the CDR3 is TGCGCCAGCAGCCAAGCGGGAGGGCGCTACAATGAGCAGTTCTTC. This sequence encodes CASSQAGGRYNEQFF.

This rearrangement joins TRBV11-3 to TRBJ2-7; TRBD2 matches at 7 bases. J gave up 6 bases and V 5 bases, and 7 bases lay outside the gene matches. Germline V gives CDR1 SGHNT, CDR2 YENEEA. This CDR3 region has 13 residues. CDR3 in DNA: TGTGCCAGCAGCCTCGGGGGGACGGGCGAGCAGTACTTC. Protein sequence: CASSLGGTGEQYF.

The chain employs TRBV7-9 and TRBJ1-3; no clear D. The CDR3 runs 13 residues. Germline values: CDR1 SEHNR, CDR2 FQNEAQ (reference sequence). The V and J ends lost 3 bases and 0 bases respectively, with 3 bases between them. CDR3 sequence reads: CASSLASGNTIYF. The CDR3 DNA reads TGTGCCAGCAGCTTGGCCTCTGGAAACACCATATATTTT.

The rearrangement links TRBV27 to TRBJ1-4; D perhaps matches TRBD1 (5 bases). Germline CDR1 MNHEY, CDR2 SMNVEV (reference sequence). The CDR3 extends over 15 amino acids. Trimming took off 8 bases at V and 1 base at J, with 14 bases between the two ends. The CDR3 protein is CASGTPGGTNEKLFF. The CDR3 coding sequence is TGTGCCAGCGGCACCCCCGGGGGAACTAATGAAAAACTGTTTTTT. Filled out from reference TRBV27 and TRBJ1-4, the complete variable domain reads EAQVTQNPRYLITVTGKKLTVTCSQNMNHEYMSWYRQDPGLGLRQIYYSMNVEVTDKGDVPEGYKVSRKEKRNFPLILESPSPNQTSLYFCASGTPGGTNEKLFFGSGTQLSVL.

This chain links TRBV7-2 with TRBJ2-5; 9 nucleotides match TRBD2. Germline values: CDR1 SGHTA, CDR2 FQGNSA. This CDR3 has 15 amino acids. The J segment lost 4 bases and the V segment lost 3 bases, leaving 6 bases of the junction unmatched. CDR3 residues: CASSFAAGGRETQYF. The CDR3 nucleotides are TGTGCCAGCAGCTTTGCAGCGGGAGGTCGAGAGACCCAGTACTTC.

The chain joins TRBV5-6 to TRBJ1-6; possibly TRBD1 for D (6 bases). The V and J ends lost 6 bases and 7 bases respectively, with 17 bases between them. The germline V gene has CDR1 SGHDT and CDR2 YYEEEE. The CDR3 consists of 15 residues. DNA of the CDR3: TGTGCCAGCAACCGGATCGACAGGCTAAATTCACCCCTCCACTTT. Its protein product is CASNRIDRLNSPLHF.

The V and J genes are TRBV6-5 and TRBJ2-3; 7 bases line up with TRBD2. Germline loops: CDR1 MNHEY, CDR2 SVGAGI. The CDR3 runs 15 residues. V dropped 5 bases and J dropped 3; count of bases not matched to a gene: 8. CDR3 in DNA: TGTGCCAGCAGTCGCCGGGACTACCTAACAGATACGCAGTATTTT. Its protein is CASSRRDYLTDTQYF.

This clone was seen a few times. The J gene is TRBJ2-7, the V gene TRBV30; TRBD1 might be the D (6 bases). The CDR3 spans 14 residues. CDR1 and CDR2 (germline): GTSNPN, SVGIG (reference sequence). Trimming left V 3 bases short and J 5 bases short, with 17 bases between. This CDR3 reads CAWRETGLGDEQYF. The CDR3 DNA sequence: TGTGCCTGGAGGGAGACAGGCCTCGGGGACGAGCAGTACTTC.

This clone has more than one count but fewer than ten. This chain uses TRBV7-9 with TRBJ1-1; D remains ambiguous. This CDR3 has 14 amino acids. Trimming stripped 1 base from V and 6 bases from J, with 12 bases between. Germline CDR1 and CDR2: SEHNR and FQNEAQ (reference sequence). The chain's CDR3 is CASSLVTSGAEAFF. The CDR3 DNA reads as TGTGCCAGCAGCTTAGTCACTTCCGGGGCTGAAGCTTTCTTT.

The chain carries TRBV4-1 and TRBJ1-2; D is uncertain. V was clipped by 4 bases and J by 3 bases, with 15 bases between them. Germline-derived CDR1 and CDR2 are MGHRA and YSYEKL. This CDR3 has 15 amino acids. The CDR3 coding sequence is TGCGCCAGCAGCCCTAATCCGGTCTTTTACTATGGCTACACCTTC. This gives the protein CASSPNPVFYYGYTF.

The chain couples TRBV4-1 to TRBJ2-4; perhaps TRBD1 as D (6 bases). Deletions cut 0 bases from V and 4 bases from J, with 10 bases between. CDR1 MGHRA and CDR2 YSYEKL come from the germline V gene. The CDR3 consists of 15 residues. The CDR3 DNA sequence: TGCGCCAGCAGCCAAGAAGGACAGTTAAAAAACATTCAGTACTTC. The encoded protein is CASSQEGQLKNIQYF.